The 2 T cell receptor beta chains presented below share a single source sample, sequenced in a study of cytomegalovirus exposure and HLA in healthy donors. The primer mix had 60 Vbeta and 13 Jbeta primers. Only in-frame clones appear in the TCRdb table, and some are missing; sequencing was by immunoSEQ multiplex PCR. The sample shows approximately 170,000 clones, 65% to 80% of them seen only once. The sample consisted of PBMCs. These TCRs come from a woman aged 40-49 years in good health and CMV-seropositive.

The chain is built from TRBV29-1 and TRBJ2-2; TRBD1 aligns across 10 bases. Trimming took 6 bases from V and 6 from J; bases not matched to a gene: 4. The CDR3 contains 13 residues. CDR1 is SQVTM, CDR2 ANQGSEA, per germline. The chain's CDR3 is CSVGTGVAGELFF. CDR3 coding DNA: TGCAGCGTGGGGACAGGGGTGGCCGGGGAGCTGTTTTTT.

The V and J genes are TRBV7-2 and TRBJ1-2, with D unclear. This CDR3 is 16 amino acids long. V was pared by 6 bases and J by 2 bases, with 19 bases between. CDR1 is SGHTA and CDR2 is FQGNSA in the germline V gene. CDR3 nucleotides: TGTGCCAGCAGTCCCCAGGCCCCCCGGATCAACTATGGCTACACCTTC. Its translation: CASSPQAPRINYGYTF.